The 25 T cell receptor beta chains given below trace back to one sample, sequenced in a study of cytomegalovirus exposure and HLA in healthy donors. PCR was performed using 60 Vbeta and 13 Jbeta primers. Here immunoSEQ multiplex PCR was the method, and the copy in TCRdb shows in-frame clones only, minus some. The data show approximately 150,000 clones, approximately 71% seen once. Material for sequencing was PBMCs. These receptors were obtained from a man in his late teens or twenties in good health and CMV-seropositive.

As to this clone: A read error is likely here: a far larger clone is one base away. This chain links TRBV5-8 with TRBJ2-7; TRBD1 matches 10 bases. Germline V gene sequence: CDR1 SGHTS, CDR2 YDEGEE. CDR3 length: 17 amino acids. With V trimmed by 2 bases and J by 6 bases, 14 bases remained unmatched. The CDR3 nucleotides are TGTGCCAGCAGCTTAGGGCTACTGGGACAGGGGTCGTGCGAGCAGTACTTC. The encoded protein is CASSLGLLGQGSCEQYF.

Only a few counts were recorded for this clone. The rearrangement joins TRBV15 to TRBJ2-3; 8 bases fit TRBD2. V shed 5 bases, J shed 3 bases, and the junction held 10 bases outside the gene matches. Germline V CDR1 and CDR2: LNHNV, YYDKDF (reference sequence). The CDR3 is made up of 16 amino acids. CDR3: CATSALSSGLTDTQYF. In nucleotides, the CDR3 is TGTGCCACCAGCGCTTTATCTAGCGGGTTAACAGATACGCAGTATTTT.

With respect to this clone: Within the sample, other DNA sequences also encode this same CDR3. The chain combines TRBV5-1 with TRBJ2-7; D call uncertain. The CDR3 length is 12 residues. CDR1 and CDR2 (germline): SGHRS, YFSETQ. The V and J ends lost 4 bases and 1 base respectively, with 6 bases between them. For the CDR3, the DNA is TGCGCCAGCAGCGGGCAGTCCTACGAGCAGTACTTC. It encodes CASSGQSYEQYF.

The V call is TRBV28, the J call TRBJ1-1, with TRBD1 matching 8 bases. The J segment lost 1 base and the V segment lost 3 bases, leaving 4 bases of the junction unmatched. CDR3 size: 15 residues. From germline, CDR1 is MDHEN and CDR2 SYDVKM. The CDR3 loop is CASSFFDRGNTEAFF. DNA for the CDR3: TGTGCCAGCAGTTTTTTCGACAGGGGGAACACTGAAGCTTTCTTT.

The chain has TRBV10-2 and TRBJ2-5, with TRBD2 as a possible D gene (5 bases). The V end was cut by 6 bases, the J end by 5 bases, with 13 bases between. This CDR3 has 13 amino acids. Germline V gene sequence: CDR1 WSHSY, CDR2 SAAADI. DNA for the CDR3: TGCGCCAGCAGACGGACTTCCTTGGAGACCCAGTACTTC. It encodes CASRRTSLETQYF.

CDR3 in amino acids: CASKSGGRSYNEQFF. CDR3 DNA: TGTGCCAGCAAATCCGGGGGGAGGTCCTACAATGAGCAGTTCTTC. The chain joins TRBV27 to TRBJ2-1; 7 nucleotides align to TRBD2. The CDR3 sequence is 15 residues long. CDR1 is MNHEY, CDR2 SMNVEV, per germline (reference sequence). The V gene end was trimmed by 7 bases and the J gene end by 1 base; junction bases not matched to a gene: 7.

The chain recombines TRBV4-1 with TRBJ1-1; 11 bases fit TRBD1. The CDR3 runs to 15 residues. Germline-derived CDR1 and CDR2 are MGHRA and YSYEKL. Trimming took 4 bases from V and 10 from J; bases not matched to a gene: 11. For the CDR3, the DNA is TGCGCCAGCAGCCCAGGGGACAGGGGGGGGTATACAGCTTTCTTT. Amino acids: CASSPGDRGGYTAFF.

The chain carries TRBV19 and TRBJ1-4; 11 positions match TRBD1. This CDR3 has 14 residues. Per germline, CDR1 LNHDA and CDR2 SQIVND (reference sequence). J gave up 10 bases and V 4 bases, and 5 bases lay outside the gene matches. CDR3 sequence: CASSKGQGVGKLFF. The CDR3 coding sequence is TGTGCCAGTAGTAAGGGACAGGGGGTAGGAAAACTGTTTTTT.

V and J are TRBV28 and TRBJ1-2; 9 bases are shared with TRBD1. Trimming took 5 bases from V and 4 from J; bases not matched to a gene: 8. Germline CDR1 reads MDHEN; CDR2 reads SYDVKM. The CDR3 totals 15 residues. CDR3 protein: CASSPAGTGTYGYTF. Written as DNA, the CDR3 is TGTGCCAGCAGTCCCGCCGGGACAGGGACCTATGGCTACACCTTC.

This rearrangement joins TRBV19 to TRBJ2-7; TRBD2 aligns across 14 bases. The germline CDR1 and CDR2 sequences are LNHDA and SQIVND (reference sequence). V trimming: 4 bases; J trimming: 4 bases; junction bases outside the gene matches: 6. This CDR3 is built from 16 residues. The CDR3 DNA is TGTGCCAGTAGTAAGGGCGGGACTAGCGGGAGATACGAGCAGTACTTC. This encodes CASSKGGTSGRYEQYF.

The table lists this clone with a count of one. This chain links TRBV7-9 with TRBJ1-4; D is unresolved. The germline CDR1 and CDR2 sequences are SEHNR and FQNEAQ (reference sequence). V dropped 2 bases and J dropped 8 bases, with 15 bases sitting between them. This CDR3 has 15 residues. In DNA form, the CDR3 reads TGTGCCAGCAGCTTATCACGTGGACTAGAGGAAAAACTGTTTTTT. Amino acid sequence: CASSLSRGLEEKLFF.

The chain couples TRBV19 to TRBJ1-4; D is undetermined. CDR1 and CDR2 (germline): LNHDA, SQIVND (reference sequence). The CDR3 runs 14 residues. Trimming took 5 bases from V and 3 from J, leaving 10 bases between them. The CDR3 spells CASSLAQANEKLFF. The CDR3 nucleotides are TGTGCCAGTAGTCTGGCGCAGGCTAATGAAAAACTGTTTTTT.

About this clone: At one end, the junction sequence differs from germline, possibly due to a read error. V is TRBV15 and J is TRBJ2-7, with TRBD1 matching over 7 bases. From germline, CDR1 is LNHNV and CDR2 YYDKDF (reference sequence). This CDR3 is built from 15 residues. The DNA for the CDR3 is TGTCCCACCAGCAGAGCGACAGGGCGGACCTACGAGCAGTACTTC. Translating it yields CPTSRATGRTYEQYF.

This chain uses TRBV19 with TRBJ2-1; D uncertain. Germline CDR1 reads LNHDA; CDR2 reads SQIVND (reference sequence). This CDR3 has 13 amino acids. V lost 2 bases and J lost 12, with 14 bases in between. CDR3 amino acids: CASSIRSDGPQFF. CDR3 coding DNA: TGTGCCAGTAGTATAAGGAGCGACGGTCCGCAGTTCTTC.

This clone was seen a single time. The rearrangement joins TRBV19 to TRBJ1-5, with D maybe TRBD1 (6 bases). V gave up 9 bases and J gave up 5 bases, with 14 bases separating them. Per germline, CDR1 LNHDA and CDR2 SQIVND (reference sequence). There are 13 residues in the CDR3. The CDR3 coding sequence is TGTGCCAGCACACAGGGAGAGTATCAGCCCCAGCATTTT. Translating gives CASTQGEYQPQHF.

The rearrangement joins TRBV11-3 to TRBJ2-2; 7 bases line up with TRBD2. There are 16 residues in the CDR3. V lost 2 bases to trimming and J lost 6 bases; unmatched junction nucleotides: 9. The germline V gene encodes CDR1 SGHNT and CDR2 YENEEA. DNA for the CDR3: TGTGCCAGCAGCTTACCTAGCGGCCCGAGGGCCGGGGAGCTGTTTTTT. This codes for CASSLPSGPRAGELFF.

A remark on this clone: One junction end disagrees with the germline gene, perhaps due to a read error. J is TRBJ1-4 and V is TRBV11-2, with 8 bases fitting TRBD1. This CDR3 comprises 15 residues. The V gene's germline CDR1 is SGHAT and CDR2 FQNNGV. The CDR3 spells CPSSRNRGSNEKLFF. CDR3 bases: TGTCCCAGCAGCCGAAACAGGGGGAGCAATGAAAAACTGTTTTTT.

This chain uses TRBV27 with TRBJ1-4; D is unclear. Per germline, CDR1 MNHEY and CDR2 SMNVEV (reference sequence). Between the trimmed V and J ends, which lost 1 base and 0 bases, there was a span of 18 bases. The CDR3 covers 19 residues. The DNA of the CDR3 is TGTGCCAGCAGTTTATATTCGGTCGGAGAGAAAGCAACTAATGAAAAACTGTTTTTT. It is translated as CASSLYSVGEKATNEKLFF.

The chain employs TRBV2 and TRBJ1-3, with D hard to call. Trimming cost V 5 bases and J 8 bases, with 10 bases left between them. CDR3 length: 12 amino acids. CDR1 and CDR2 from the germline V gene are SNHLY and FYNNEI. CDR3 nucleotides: TGTGCCAGCAGTCTTAGTGAGGACACCATATATTTT. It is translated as CASSLSEDTIYF.

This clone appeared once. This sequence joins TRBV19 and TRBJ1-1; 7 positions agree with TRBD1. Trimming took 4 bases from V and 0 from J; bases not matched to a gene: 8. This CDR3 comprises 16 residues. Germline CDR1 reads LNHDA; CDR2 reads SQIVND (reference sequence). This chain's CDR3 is CASSNEGQPMNTEAFF. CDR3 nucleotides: TGTGCCAGTAGTAACGAGGGACAGCCAATGAACACTGAAGCTTTCTTT.

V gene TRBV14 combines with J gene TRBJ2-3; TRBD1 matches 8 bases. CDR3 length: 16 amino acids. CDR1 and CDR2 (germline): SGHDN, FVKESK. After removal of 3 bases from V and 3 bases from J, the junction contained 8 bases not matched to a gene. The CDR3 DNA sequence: TGTGCCAGCAGCCAGAAACGACAGGGGTTGACAGATACGCAGTATTTT. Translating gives CASSQKRQGLTDTQYF.

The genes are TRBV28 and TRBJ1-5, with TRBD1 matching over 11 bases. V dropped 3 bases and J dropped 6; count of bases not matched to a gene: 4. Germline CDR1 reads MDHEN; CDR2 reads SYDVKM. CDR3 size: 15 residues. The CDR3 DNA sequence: TGTGCCAGCAGTTTTTTGGGACAGGGGGTTCAGCCCCAGCATTTT. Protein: CASSFLGQGVQPQHF.

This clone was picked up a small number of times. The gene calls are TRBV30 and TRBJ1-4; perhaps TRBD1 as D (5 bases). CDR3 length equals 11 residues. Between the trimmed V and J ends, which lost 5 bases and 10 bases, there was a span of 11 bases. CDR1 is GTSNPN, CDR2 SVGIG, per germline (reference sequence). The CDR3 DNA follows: TGTGCCTGGGACGTGGGGGGAAAACTGTTTTTT. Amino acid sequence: CAWDVGGKLFF.

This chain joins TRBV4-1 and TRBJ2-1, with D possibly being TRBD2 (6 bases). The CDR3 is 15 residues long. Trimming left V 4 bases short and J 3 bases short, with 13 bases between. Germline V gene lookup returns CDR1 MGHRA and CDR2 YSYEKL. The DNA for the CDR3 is TGCGCCAGCAGCCGCCAGTGGGGGGACTACAATGAGCAGTTCTTC. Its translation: CASSRQWGDYNEQFF.

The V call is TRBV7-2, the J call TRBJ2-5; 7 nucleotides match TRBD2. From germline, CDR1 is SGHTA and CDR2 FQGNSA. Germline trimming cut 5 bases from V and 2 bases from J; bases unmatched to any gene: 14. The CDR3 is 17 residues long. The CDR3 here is CASSLSGASGGQETQYF. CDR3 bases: TGTGCCAGCAGCCTAAGTGGGGCTAGCGGAGGGCAAGAGACCCAGTACTTC.